A single sample gave rise to the 3 T cell receptor beta chains below, sequenced in a study of blood T cell repertoires in COVID-19. TCRdb's table, derived via immunoSEQ multiplex PCR, lists solely in-frame clones and lacks some. The table includes over 200,000 clones, 80% to 90% detected once. The specimen was PBMCs or T cells enriched from blood (not recorded which). The receptors originated from a man younger than 35 with acute COVID-19.

This clone is a singleton in its sample. The gene calls are TRBV28 and TRBJ1-4; D might be TRBD1 (6 bases). The CDR3 has 14 residues. Germline CDR1 is MDHEN and CDR2 is SYDVKM. Trimming cost V 2 bases and J 4 bases, with 8 bases left between them. The CDR3 DNA reads TGTGCCAGCAGTTTAGGACAGCTTAATGAAAAACTGTTTTTT. Protein sequence: CASSLGQLNEKLFF.

The chain recombines TRBV14 with TRBJ1-1; D is unclear. CDR1 is SGHDN, CDR2 FVKESK, per germline. There are 12 residues in the CDR3. V was pared by 4 bases and J by 4 bases, with 7 bases between. CDR3 sequence (DNA): TGTGCCAGCAGCCGTCAGGTCACTGAAGCTTTCTTT. It translates to CASSRQVTEAFF. The entire variable domain, with the rest obtained from reference TRBV14 and TRBJ1-1, is as follows: EAGVTQFPSHSVIEKGQTVTLRCDPISGHDNLYWYRRVMGKEIKFLLHFVKESKQDESGMPNNRFLAERTGGTYSTLKVQPAELEDSGVYFCASSRQVTEAFFGQGTRLTVV.

The chain employs TRBV24-1 and TRBJ2-2; 9 bases match TRBD2. V lost 4 bases to trimming and J lost 1 base; unmatched junction nucleotides: 6. The CDR3 runs to 17 residues. Germline loops: CDR1 KGHDR, CDR2 SFDVKD. This chain's CDR3 is CATSDSGGGGNTGELFF. In DNA form, the CDR3 reads TGTGCCACCAGTGACTCCGGCGGGGGGGGGAACACCGGGGAGCTGTTTTTT.